Each of the 14 T cell receptor beta chains below was sequenced from the same sample in a study of radiotherapy plus CTLA-4 blockade in lung cancer. Clones were read by immunoSEQ multiplex PCR, and TCRdb kept only the in-frame ones, dropping some. The sample gives about 94,000 clones, approximately 80% of which show up once; roughly 23% is in the top ten. This specimen was peripheral blood, taken from a patient treated with radiotherapy plus ipilimumab. The receptors originated from a human donor with non-small cell lung cancer that progressed on radiotherapy plus ipilimumab.

CDR3 nucleotides: TGCGCCAGCAGCGGGACTAGCACAGATACGCAGTATTTT. Protein: CASSGTSTDTQYF. J is TRBJ2-3 and V is TRBV10-1, with a possible D match to TRBD2 (6 bases). Trimming shortened V by 6 bases and J by 0 bases, and 7 bases separated the two germline ends. The CDR3 is 13 amino acids. Germline values: CDR1 WNHNN, CDR2 SYGVQD (reference sequence).

The chain recombines TRBV7-9 with TRBJ2-5, with TRBD1 matching 9 bases. Looked up from germline, CDR1 is SEHNR and CDR2 is FQNEAQ (reference sequence). Trimming cost V 4 bases and J 5 bases; bases outside gene matches: 5. The CDR3 covers 14 residues. The CDR3 region has the DNA TGTGCCAGCAGCTCCGGGACAGGGAGGGAGACCCAGTACTTC. This translates into CASSSGTGRETQYF.

This clone was counted between two and nine times. V usage is TRBV13 and J usage is TRBJ2-7; TRBD2 might be the D (5 bases). V lost 3 bases and J 3 bases, leaving 9 bases between the germline ends. The germline V gene has CDR1 PRHDT and CDR2 FYEKMQ (reference sequence). The CDR3 sequence is 13 residues long. This chain's CDR3 is CASSFTRGYEQYF. The CDR3 nucleotides read TGTGCCAGCAGCTTCACCCGGGGCTACGAGCAGTACTTC.

For the CDR3, the DNA is TGTGCCAGCAGCTCCCAGATGGGTCCCACCGGGGAGCTGTTTTTT. It codes for CASSSQMGPTGELFF. This rearrangement joins TRBV9 to TRBJ2-2; no clear D gene. Trimming cost V 4 bases and J 4 bases, with 14 bases left between them. Looked up from germline, CDR1 is SGDLS and CDR2 is YYNGEE. The CDR3 runs 15 residues.

This chain links TRBV6-6 with TRBJ2-5, with 9 bases matching TRBD1. Germline-derived CDR1 and CDR2 are MNHNY and SVGAGI (reference sequence). Trimming removed 5 bases from V and 3 bases from J; junction bases left unmatched: 7. This CDR3 region has 15 residues. In nucleotides, the CDR3 is TGTGCCAGCAGTGACAGGGGGACGTTAGAAGAGACCCAGTACTTC. Translation gives CASSDRGTLEETQYF.

The sample holds one count of this clone. The chain employs TRBV19 and TRBJ2-2, with 8 bases lining up with TRBD2. The CDR3 loop spans 14 amino acids. The junction had 4 bases not matched to a gene; V was cut back by 3 bases and J by 7 bases. Germline values: CDR1 LNHDA, CDR2 SQIVND (reference sequence). CDR3 sequence (DNA): TGTGCCAGTAGTATCGGGGGGGATGGCGGGGAGCTGTTTTTT. This gives the protein CASSIGGDGGELFF.

J is TRBJ2-1 and V is TRBV7-3; the D gene is possibly TRBD1 (6 bases). The CDR3 consists of 14 residues. Germline V gives CDR1 SGHTA, CDR2 FQGTGA. V was cut by 2 bases and J by 6 bases, with 11 bases left in between. The CDR3 sequence is CASSLVIGGNEQFF. The DNA for the CDR3 is TGTGCCAGCAGCTTAGTCATAGGGGGCAATGAGCAGTTCTTC.

This sequence joins TRBV7-3 and TRBJ2-5; 7 bases are a match to TRBD1. Losses at the gene ends were 5 bases for V and 3 bases for J; bases not matched to a gene: 9. Germline loops: CDR1 SGHTA, CDR2 FQGTGA. The CDR3 has 15 amino acids. CDR3 bases: TGTGCCAGCAGCCCCGGTAGGGGACAGAAAGAGACCCAGTACTTC. Translated: CASSPGRGQKETQYF.

V and J are TRBV11-2 and TRBJ2-1; 9 bases line up with TRBD2. The CDR3 sequence is 15 residues long. Germline lookup yields CDR1 SGHAT and CDR2 FQNNGV. V trimming: 5 bases; J trimming: 2 bases; junction bases outside the gene matches: 4. The CDR3 reads CASSRGRGAYNEQFF. The DNA of the CDR3 is TGTGCCAGCAGCCGCGGGAGGGGAGCCTACAATGAGCAGTTCTTC.

The V gene is TRBV19, the J gene TRBJ2-2; D not certain. The germline V and J ends were trimmed by 5 bases and 5 bases, with 6 bases remaining between them. Germline V gene data show CDR1 as LNHDA and CDR2 as SQIVND (reference sequence). The CDR3 length is 12 residues. The CDR3 DNA sequence: TGTGCCAGTAGTCCGCAAACCGGGGAGCTGTTTTTT. Amino acids: CASSPQTGELFF. The full variable domain, rest sourced from reference TRBV19 and TRBJ2-2, is DGGITQSPKYLFRKEGQNVTLSCEQNLNHDAMYWYRQDPGQGLRLIYYSQIVNDFQKGDIAEGYSVSREKKESFPLTVTSAQKNPTAFYLCASSPQTGELFFGEGSRLTVL.

The gene calls are TRBV7-2 and TRBJ2-1; no clear D gene. V lost 3 bases to trimming and J lost 0 bases, with 9 bases between them. From germline, CDR1 is SGHTA and CDR2 FQGNSA. CDR3 size: 15 residues. The CDR3 DNA is TGTGCCAGCAGCTTGAGAGCCAACTCCTACAATGAGCAGTTCTTC. Protein: CASSLRANSYNEQFF.

This clone was recorded a few times. This chain joins TRBV6-5 and TRBJ2-3, with TRBD2 identical over 7 bases. The V gene's germline CDR1 is MNHEY and CDR2 SVGAGI. Unmatched junction bases numbered 6, after V lost 6 bases and J lost 0 bases. The CDR3 is 15 amino acids. CDR3 sequence: CASSSSGDSTDTQYF. CDR3 bases: TGTGCCAGCAGCTCAAGCGGGGATAGCACAGATACGCAGTATTTT.

The rearrangement joins TRBV29-1 to TRBJ2-1; 11 bases agree with TRBD1. Germline CDR1 SQVTM, CDR2 ANQGSEA. The V gene end was trimmed by 5 bases and the J gene end by 7 bases; junction bases not matched to a gene: 10. There are 15 residues in the CDR3. CDR3 sequence reads: CSVPEDRGLMNEQFF. Here the CDR3 DNA reads TGCAGCGTTCCTGAGGACAGGGGGCTAATGAATGAGCAGTTCTTC.

The V and J genes are TRBV21-1 and TRBJ1-2. TRBV21-1 is a known pseudogene. The CDR3 loop spans 13 amino acids. CDR3 sequence reads: CASSKVCTYGYTF. CDR3 nucleotides: TGTGCCAGCAGCAAAGTCTGCACCTATGGCTACACCTTC.